The sequence of this T cell receptor (beta chain) was determined in a study of cytomegalovirus exposure and HLA in healthy donors. General study findings and limits: Using the classifier, cytomegalovirus status was reportedly diagnosed with high specificity and sensitivity.

This clone appeared a few times. Its antigen is undetermined. Within the sample, other DNA sequences also encode this same CDR3. Measured with immunoSEQ multiplex PCR; TCRdb has only the in-frame clones, and not every one. Here the sample spans about 140,000 clones, 86% being singletons. The V gene lost 2 bases and the J gene lost 4 bases, with 5 bases spanning the gap. This CDR3 contains 11 residues. Germline V lookup: CDR1 DFQATT, CDR2 SNEGSKA (reference sequence). The chain links TRBV20-1 to TRBJ2-5; no clear D. Sequencing input: PBMCs. The source is a man aged 18 to 29 in good health and CMV-seronegative. The chain's CDR3 is CSARPLETQYF. For the CDR3, the DNA is TGCAGTGCTAGACCGTTAGAGACCCAGTACTTC.